Following are 21 T cell receptor beta chains from one sample sequenced in a study of blood T cell repertoires in COVID-19. The protocol was immunoSEQ multiplex PCR, while the TCRdb copy is restricted to in-frame clones and leaves out a portion. The sample has around 220,000 clones; 88% are singletons. Sequences were obtained from PBMCs or T cells enriched from blood (not recorded which). These receptors all come from a woman aged 50 to 60 with acute COVID-19.

The chain couples TRBV19 to TRBJ1-3; D is uncertain. Germline values: CDR1 LNHDA, CDR2 SQIVND (reference sequence). V was cut by 4 bases and J by 0 bases, with 13 bases left in between. The CDR3 contains 16 residues. In DNA, the CDR3 is TGTGCCAGTAGTAACCGTCGAGGGATCTCTGGAAACACCATATATTTT. Protein: CASSNRRGISGNTIYF. The whole variable domain, filled in from reference TRBV19 and TRBJ1-3, reads DGGITQSPKYLFRKEGQNVTLSCEQNLNHDAMYWYRQDPGQGLRLIYYSQIVNDFQKGDIAEGYSVSREKKESFPLTVTSAQKNPTAFYLCASSNRRGISGNTIYFGEGSWLTVV.

In this sample, this clone turned up once. The chain couples TRBV5-6 to TRBJ2-1, with D tentatively TRBD1 (5 bases). The CDR3 loop spans 14 amino acids. The V gene lost 0 bases and the J gene lost 9 bases, with 13 bases spanning the gap. Germline V gene lookup returns CDR1 SGHDT and CDR2 YYEEEE. Here the CDR3 reads CASSLVGASLEQFF. CDR3 nucleotides: TGTGCCAGCAGCTTGGTTGGGGCGTCCCTTGAGCAGTTCTTC.

The chain combines TRBV7-2 with TRBJ2-7, with 12 bases that match TRBD2. The CDR3 is 17 amino acids. The V gene end was trimmed by 1 base and the J gene end by 1 base; junction bases not matched to a gene: 5. The V gene's germline CDR1 is SGHTA and CDR2 FQGNSA. Here the CDR3 reads CASSLGGTSGPSYEQYF. The CDR3 DNA follows: TGTGCCAGCAGCTTAGGGGGGACTAGCGGGCCTTCCTACGAGCAGTACTTC.

This chain connects TRBV30 to TRBJ2-2, with D maybe TRBD2 (6 bases). Germline CDR1 GTSNPN, CDR2 SVGIG (reference sequence). Between the trimmed V and J ends, which lost 3 bases and 1 base, there was a span of 9 bases. The CDR3 spans 14 residues. The CDR3 spells CAWRSSGNTGELFF. CDR3 coding DNA: TGTGCCTGGAGAAGTAGCGGGAACACCGGGGAGCTGTTTTTT.

The chain couples TRBV10-3 to TRBJ2-7; 8 nucleotides line up with TRBD1. From germline, CDR1 is ENHRY and CDR2 SYGVKD. The J segment lost 1 base and the V segment lost 0 bases, leaving 8 bases of the junction unmatched. This CDR3 is built from 17 residues. The CDR3 loop reads CAISESGSRTGSYEQYF. The CDR3 nucleotides read TGTGCCATCAGTGAGTCGGGATCCCGGACAGGGTCCTACGAGCAGTACTTC.

The genes are TRBV6-5 and TRBJ1-5; no definite D call. Germline CDR1 reads MNHEY; CDR2 reads SVGAGI. The CDR3 sequence is 15 residues long. Trimming pared 11 bases from V and 0 bases from J, leaving 17 bases between. In nucleotides, the CDR3 is TGTGCCGGCACTTTGCCGGGGAATAGCAATCAGCCCCAGCATTTT. It is translated as CAGTLPGNSNQPQHF.

The chain couples TRBV29-1 to TRBJ1-2; D gene ambiguous. CDR1 and CDR2 from the germline V gene are SQVTM and ANQGSEA. Trimming removed 0 bases at V and 2 bases at J, with 10 bases between. The CDR3 runs 14 residues. The CDR3 nucleotides are TGCAGCGTTGAAGATCGCACGGAGAACTATGGCTACACCTTC. Translated, it gives CSVEDRTENYGYTF.

This rearrangement joins TRBV12-3 or TRBV12-4 to TRBJ2-7; tentatively, D is TRBD2 (6 bases). V shed 1 base and J shed 5 bases, with 9 bases lying between them. The CDR3 has 13 amino acids. The CDR3 nucleotides are TGTGCCAGCAGTTTAGGACTAGTGAACGAGCAGTACTTC. Amino acid sequence: CASSLGLVNEQYF.

Worth noting for this clone: One junction end does not reproduce the germline sequence, and a read error may be involved. This chain joins TRBV7-7 and TRBJ1-2, with D tentatively TRBD1 (5 bases). The germline gives CDR1 SSHAT, CDR2 FNYEAQ (reference sequence). The CDR3 contains 18 residues. CDR3 coding DNA: TGTGCTAGCACCAATCCTGCAAGGGGCCATGGACCGATTTTTGGCTACACCTTC. Translated: CASTNPARGHGPIFGYTF. Variable domain in full (rest from reference TRBV7-7 and TRBJ1-2): GAGVSQSPRYKVTKRGQDVTLRCDPISSHATLYWYQQALGQGPEFLTYFNYEAQPDKSGLPSDRFSAERPEGSISTLTIQRTEQRDSAMYRCASTNPARGHGPIFGYTFGSGTRLTVV.

CDR3: CASSFKSSYEQYF. The CDR3 DNA sequence: TGTGCCAGCAGTTTTAAGAGCTCCTACGAGCAGTACTTC. The chain carries TRBV28 and TRBJ2-7; unclear D gene. Germline V lookup: CDR1 MDHEN, CDR2 SYDVKM. CDR3 length: 13 residues. V was cut by 3 bases and J by 0 bases, with 6 bases left in between.

The rearrangement uses TRBV5-4 and TRBJ1-1, with D perhaps matching TRBD1 (6 bases). Germline V gene lookup returns CDR1 SGHNT and CDR2 YYREEE (reference sequence). This CDR3 region has 16 residues. Trimming pared 5 bases from V and 6 bases from J, leaving 23 bases between. The CDR3 region has the DNA TGTGCCAGCAGGACCGAATACGGGCAGGGGTTCGCTGAAGCTTTCTTT. This translates into CASRTEYGQGFAEAFF.

The sample holds one count of this clone. V and J are TRBV30 and TRBJ1-5, with D maybe TRBD1 (5 bases). CDR3 length equals 14 residues. The V end lost 0 bases, the J end lost 9 bases, and 15 bases lay between the germline ends. The germline gives CDR1 GTSNPN, CDR2 SVGIG (reference sequence). This CDR3 reads CAWSVRQGLTPQHF. The CDR3 region has the DNA TGTGCCTGGAGTGTAAGGCAGGGACTCACGCCCCAGCATTTT. Using reference TRBV30 and TRBJ1-5 for the parts outside the CDR3, the full variable domain is SQTIHQWPATLVQPVGSPLSLECTVEGTSNPNLYWYRQAAGRGLQLLFYSVGIGQISSEVPQNLSASRPQDRQFILSSKKLLLSDSGFYLCAWSVRQGLTPQHFGDGTRLSIL.

V is TRBV18 and J is TRBJ1-2, with 9 bases identical to TRBD1. The CDR3 loop spans 14 amino acids. V was pared by 2 bases and J by 4 bases, with 2 bases of the junction left unmatched. The germline V gene has CDR1 KGHSH and CDR2 LQKENI. CDR3 nucleotides: TGTGCCAGCTCACCAGAACAGGGGGCCTATGGCTACACCTTC. Its translation is CASSPEQGAYGYTF. The whole variable domain, filled in from reference TRBV18 and TRBJ1-2, reads NAGVMQNPRHLVRRRGQEARLRCSPMKGHSHVYWYRQLPEEGLKFMVYLQKENIIDESGMPKERFSAEFPKEGPSILRIQQVVRGDSAAYFCASSPEQGAYGYTFGSGTRLTVV.

The gene calls are TRBV19 and TRBJ1-5; D perhaps matches TRBD1 (5 bases). The V gene's germline CDR1 is LNHDA and CDR2 SQIVND (reference sequence). CDR3 length: 15 residues. V was pared by 7 bases and J by 0 bases, with 13 bases between. CDR3 amino acids: CASNDRPYSNQPQHF. CDR3 coding DNA: TGTGCCAGTAACGACAGACCCTATAGCAATCAGCCCCAGCATTTT.

V gene TRBV28 combines with J gene TRBJ2-3, with D hard to call. CDR3 length: 17 residues. CDR1 is MDHEN, CDR2 SYDVKM, per germline. V lost 5 bases, J lost 6 bases, and 24 bases lay in between. The chain's CDR3 is CASSQSSEFSVMDTQYF. The CDR3 region has the DNA TGTGCCAGCAGTCAGTCCAGCGAGTTTTCCGTGATGGATACGCAGTATTTT.

The J gene is TRBJ2-2, the V gene TRBV6-5; TRBD2 matches 8 bases. The CDR3 extends over 15 amino acids. The germline V gene encodes CDR1 MNHEY and CDR2 SVGAGI. Losses at the gene ends were 2 bases for V and 5 bases for J; bases not matched to a gene: 4. CDR3 sequence reads: CASSYGSSGTGELFF. DNA for the CDR3: TGTGCCAGCAGTTACGGGTCTAGCGGGACCGGGGAGCTGTTTTTT.

This rearrangement joins TRBV7-9 to TRBJ2-2; 7 bases are shared with TRBD1. CDR1 and CDR2 (germline): SEHNR, FQNEAQ (reference sequence). J gave up 1 base and V 5 bases, and 10 bases lay outside the gene matches. The CDR3 runs 17 residues. CDR3: CASSPYRGPMNTGELFF. CDR3 coding DNA: TGTGCCAGCAGCCCTTACAGGGGCCCCATGAACACCGGGGAGCTGTTTTTT.

The chain is built from TRBV28 and TRBJ1-5; 7 nucleotides align to TRBD1. Trimming took 6 bases from V and 5 from J; bases not matched to a gene: 4. Germline V gene sequence: CDR1 MDHEN, CDR2 SYDVKM. The CDR3 has 13 amino acids. CDR3 protein: CASRGQPHQPQHF. CDR3 DNA: TGTGCCAGCAGGGGACAGCCGCATCAGCCCCAGCATTTT.

The chain joins TRBV6-5 to TRBJ2-7; 11 nucleotides agree with TRBD2. Germline V gene lookup returns CDR1 MNHEY and CDR2 SVGAGI. The V segment lost 10 bases and the J segment 4 bases; nucleotides outside the gene matches: 12. The CDR3 has 15 residues. CDR3 in DNA: TGTGCCATCACAGTAGGGACTAGCGGCTCTTACGAGCAGTACTTC. As protein: CAITVGTSGSYEQYF.

The rearrangement uses TRBV5-1 and TRBJ1-2, with 9 bases lining up with TRBD1. Losses at the gene ends were 4 bases for V and 4 bases for J; bases not matched to a gene: 11. The CDR3 runs 16 residues. Germline lookup yields CDR1 SGHRS and CDR2 YFSETQ. The CDR3 DNA is TGCGCCAGCAGCGGCCCGGGACAGGGTATCAGCTATGGCTACACCTTC. Amino acid sequence: CASSGPGQGISYGYTF.

This clone was seen just once. The V call is TRBV9, the J call TRBJ1-4; D not resolved. The germline V and J ends were trimmed by 4 bases and 12 bases, with 16 bases remaining between them. The CDR3 consists of 13 residues. Germline values: CDR1 SGDLS, CDR2 YYNGEE. In DNA form, the CDR3 reads TGTGCCAGCAGCCCACTACGAGCCGGGGAACTGTTTTTT. Its translation is CASSPLRAGELFF. Full variable domain (missing parts from reference TRBV9 and TRBJ1-4): DSGVTQTPKHLITATGQRVTLRCSPRSGDLSVYWYQQSLDQGLQFLIQYYNGEERAKGNILERFSAQQFPDLHSELNLSSLELGDSALYFCASSPLRAGELFFGSGTQLSVL.